This TCR beta chain stems from a study of T cell responses to AZD1222 COVID-19 vaccine. A word on this clone: What it binds is unknown.

The CDR3 is made up of 12 amino acids. Germline values: CDR1 MDHEN, CDR2 SYDVKM. With 2 bases removed from V and 5 bases from J, the gap between germline ends came to 7 bases. Data came from immunoSEQ multiplex PCR; TCRdb stores just in-frame clones and leaves some out. The sample holds roughly 21,000 clones, 82% seen once. Regarding the study as a whole: The CD4 TCRs associated with vaccination extended across spike and predominated at 160-218 and 743-854. Spike-specific TCR breadth and depth were elevated following two AZD1222 doses. The study identified only 6 or 7 AZD1222 recipients as seropositive at baseline. In the spike-specific TCR repertoire, nearly half reportedly target unmutated variant regions.

The TCR comes from an adult in good health. The source was peripheral blood, collected on day 0 of AZD1222 vaccination. The chain links TRBV28 to TRBJ2-7; no clear D. The CDR3 is CASSLLRNEQYF. The CDR3 DNA sequence: TGTGCCAGCAGTTTACTAAGGAACGAGCAGTACTTC.